Listed here are 15 T cell receptor beta chains from one sample, sequenced in a study of technical replicates of blood from a few donors. This table comes from immunoSEQ multiplex PCR, and its TCRdb copy is limited to in-frame clones, with some not included. The sample consists of 95,000 to 100,000 clones, roughly 95% of them appearing once. The specimen sequenced was T cells isolated from PBMCs. The receptors come from a human donor in good health.

This chain connects TRBV4-1 to TRBJ1-2; a weak D match, TRBD1 (5 bases). Trimming pared 6 bases from V and 0 bases from J, leaving 26 bases between. This CDR3 region has 19 residues. Germline lookup yields CDR1 MGHRA and CDR2 YSYEKL. The CDR3: CASSTIPEKQDKANYGYTF. CDR3 in DNA: TGCGCCAGCAGTACCATTCCAGAGAAACAGGATAAAGCTAACTATGGCTACACCTTC.

V usage is TRBV19 and J usage is TRBJ2-2, with D perhaps matching TRBD2 (6 bases). Trimming left V 7 bases short and J 0 bases short, with 9 bases between. Germline CDR1 reads LNHDA; CDR2 reads SQIVND (reference sequence). The CDR3 is 14 residues long. The CDR3 DNA reads TGTGCCAGTAATCGCGGGGCGAACACCGGGGAGCTGTTTTTT. It specifies CASNRGANTGELFF.

A single count supports this clone. V and J are TRBV19 and TRBJ2-3, with TRBD2 matching 8 bases. V was pared by 3 bases and J by 5 bases, with 7 bases of the junction left unmatched. The CDR3 is 15 residues long. The germline V gene encodes CDR1 LNHDA and CDR2 SQIVND (reference sequence). This CDR3 is CASSIRAGAIDTQYF. CDR3 DNA sequence: TGTGCCAGTAGTATTCGAGCGGGAGCAATAGATACGCAGTATTTT.

The rearrangement joins TRBV18 to TRBJ2-5; 7 nucleotides line up with TRBD1. Germline CDR1 and CDR2: KGHSH and LQKENI. The CDR3 totals 14 residues. The V segment lost 3 bases and the J segment 4 bases; nucleotides outside the gene matches: 5. The CDR3 here is CASSPTGNSETQYF. CDR3 sequence (DNA): TGTGCCAGCTCACCGACAGGGAATTCAGAGACCCAGTACTTC.

The chain employs TRBV11-2 and TRBJ2-3; 10 nucleotides match TRBD2. Germline-derived CDR1 and CDR2 are SGHAT and FQNNGV. Losses at the gene ends were 2 bases for V and 0 bases for J; bases not matched to a gene: 11. The CDR3 consists of 19 residues. The CDR3 sequence is CASSLTTPRTSGSTDTQYF. The CDR3 DNA reads as TGTGCCAGCAGCTTAACCACCCCCCGGACTAGCGGAAGCACAGATACGCAGTATTTT.

This chain connects TRBV11-2 to TRBJ2-7; 9 bases are shared with TRBD1. V was clipped by 2 bases and J by 7 bases; unmatched bases: 18. Germline loops: CDR1 SGHAT, CDR2 FQNNGV. The CDR3 loop spans 18 amino acids. The CDR3 sequence is CASSLIHRILGTGQEQYF. CDR3 in DNA: TGTGCCAGCAGCTTAATTCACCGAATTCTCGGGACAGGGCAAGAGCAGTACTTC.

The rearrangement joins TRBV11-3 to TRBJ2-1; D is perhaps TRBD2 (7 bases). V was shortened by 5 bases and J by 9 bases, with 35 bases between the two germline ends. This CDR3 region has 20 residues. Germline loops: CDR1 SGHNT, CDR2 YENEEA. CDR3 protein: CASSPSMGHPKDGGGGEQFF. CDR3 DNA: TGTGCCAGCAGCCCTTCGATGGGACACCCAAAGGATGGCGGGGGCGGTGAGCAGTTCTTC.

This chain links TRBV15 with TRBJ1-1; D perhaps matches TRBD1 (5 bases). Looked up from germline, CDR1 is LNHNV and CDR2 is YYDKDF (reference sequence). The V and J ends lost 5 bases and 4 bases respectively, with 8 bases between them. The CDR3 sequence is 12 residues long. The DNA for the CDR3 is TGTGCCACCAGCCTCCAGGGCACTGAAGCTTTCTTT. This gives the protein CATSLQGTEAFF. Combining the CDR3 with reference TRBV15 and TRBJ1-1 gives the whole variable domain DAMVIQNPRYQVTQFGKPVTLSCSQTLNHNVMYWYQQKSSQAPKLLFHYYDKDFNNEADTPDNFQSRRPNTSFCFLDIRSPGLGDTAMYLCATSLQGTEAFFGQGTRLTVV.

This sequence joins TRBV6-1 and TRBJ2-1, with TRBD1 as a possible D gene (5 bases). Germline loops: CDR1 MNHNS, CDR2 SASEGT. The CDR3 is made up of 13 amino acids. Trimming took off 7 bases at V and 6 bases at J, with 13 bases between the two ends. The CDR3 DNA follows: TGTGCCAGCAACCCCCCAGGGATCAATGAGCAGTTCTTC. Its protein product is CASNPPGINEQFF.

The rearrangement uses TRBV11-2 and TRBJ1-4; possibly TRBD1 for D (6 bases). The germline V gene encodes CDR1 SGHAT and CDR2 FQNNGV. V lost 2 bases to trimming and J lost 7 bases, with 23 bases between them. CDR3 length equals 18 residues. This CDR3 reads CASSLPRGRVKLGEKLFF. The CDR3 DNA reads TGTGCCAGCAGCTTACCCAGGGGTCGCGTTAAGTTGGGTGAAAAACTGTTTTTT.

The chain uses TRBV7-9 and TRBJ2-5, with 14 bases aligning to TRBD2. CDR3 length equals 17 residues. V was pared by 1 base and J by 5 bases, with 6 bases of the junction left unmatched. The V gene's germline CDR1 is SEHNR and CDR2 FQNEAQ (reference sequence). CDR3 region: CASSLGGLAGEFETQYF. The CDR3, as DNA: TGTGCCAGCAGCTTAGGGGGACTAGCGGGAGAGTTCGAGACCCAGTACTTC.

The genes are TRBV13 and TRBJ2-1; possible D gene TRBD2, 5 bases. Germline lookup yields CDR1 PRHDT and CDR2 FYEKMQ (reference sequence). This CDR3 comprises 17 residues. Trimming took 0 bases from V and 6 from J, leaving 18 bases between them. For the CDR3, the DNA is TGTGCCAGCAGCTTAGGCCTCGCGGGCGCCAGCCCCAATGAGCAGTTCTTC. Residues: CASSLGLAGASPNEQFF.

The chain carries TRBV11-2 and TRBJ1-6, with a possible D match to TRBD1 (6 bases). This CDR3 spans 16 amino acids. Per the germline V gene, CDR1 is SGHAT and CDR2 is FQNNGV. V gave up 0 bases and J gave up 4 bases, with 10 bases separating them. The CDR3 DNA sequence: TGTGCCAGCAGCTTAGACGGACAGATTTATAATTCACCCCTCCACTTT. Its protein product is CASSLDGQIYNSPLHF.

The chain joins TRBV6-5 to TRBJ2-7; TRBD1 matches 9 bases. CDR1 is MNHEY and CDR2 is SVGAGI in the germline V gene. This CDR3 contains 15 residues. J was trimmed by 0 bases and V by 4 bases; bases with no gene match: 4. The CDR3 DNA sequence: TGTGCCAGCAGTTCCTCGGGACAGGGCTCCTACGAGCAGTACTTC. Translating it yields CASSSSGQGSYEQYF.

This clone was seen just once. This rearrangement joins TRBV28 to TRBJ2-3, with 9 bases fitting TRBD1. The CDR3 length is 14 residues. V lost 5 bases and J lost 3; bases outside the gene matches: 3. Germline V gene data show CDR1 as MDHEN and CDR2 as SYDVKM. In nucleotides, the CDR3 is TGTGCCAGCAGTACAGGGGGCGGAACAGATACGCAGTATTTT. This gives the protein CASSTGGGTDTQYF.